This T cell receptor beta chain was documented in a study of T cells expressing NK-cell markers. The CDR3 has 14 residues. TCRdb re-called the 5' RACE reads; one entry per CDR3 protein, DNA not given. The table gives about 460,000 distinct CDR3 sequences; the top ten clones make up 1.4% of it. The specimen sequenced was blood T cells: a sorted CD56 or NKG2C T cell subset, CD4+ or CD8+ T cells, or bulk PBMC T cells (not recorded which). This TCR was recovered from a woman in her forties or fifties in good health. This chain joins TRBV12-3 or TRBV12-4 and TRBJ2-4; the TCRdb D gene call, TRBD1, has no DNA to confirm it. This CDR3 is CASSLDRVWNIQYF.